These 5 T cell receptor beta chains were sequenced from one sample in a study of shared clonotypes between healthy human individuals. Method: immunoSEQ multiplex PCR; TCRdb's copy keeps in-frame clones and lacks some. The data show approximately 530,000 clones, approximately 94% seen once. The sequenced sample was naive CD4+ T cells sorted from blood. The sample's subset: CD45RA+ positively selected. Receptors originate from a woman younger than 45 in good health.

The sample holds one count of this clone. The CDR3 reads CASSLEGGSPNTEAFF. The CDR3 coding sequence is TGTGCCAGCAGCTTGGAGGGGGGGTCCCCCAACACTGAAGCTTTCTTT. V is TRBV5-5 and J is TRBJ1-1; TRBD1 is a possible D gene (6 bases). Germline V gene sequence: CDR1 SGHKS, CDR2 YYEKEE (reference sequence). The length of the CDR3 is 16 residues. Trimming removed 0 bases at V and 2 bases at J, with 14 bases between.

V and J are TRBV13 and TRBJ2-1; TRBD2 is a possible D gene (7 bases). This CDR3 has 16 amino acids. Trimming left V 6 bases short and J 5 bases short, with 20 bases between. Germline V gives CDR1 PRHDT, CDR2 FYEKMQ (reference sequence). CDR3 DNA sequence: TGTGCCAGCAGGTTGGGCGGGAGCGGGGACAACAATGAGCAGTTCTTC. It yields the protein CASRLGGSGDNNEQFF.

This clone was recorded once. V usage is TRBV11-3 and J usage is TRBJ2-7; TRBD2 agrees at 8 bases. CDR3 size: 15 residues. Germline V gene sequence: CDR1 SGHNT, CDR2 YENEEA. After removal of 2 bases from V and 2 bases from J, the junction contained 5 bases not matched to a gene. The CDR3 DNA reads TGTGCCAGCAGCTTAAGCACTAGCGGTCCCTACGAGCAGTACTTC. It codes for CASSLSTSGPYEQYF.

The rearrangement uses TRBV28 and TRBJ2-7, with 8 bases aligning to TRBD1. The V and J ends lost 3 bases and 6 bases, in that order; junction bases with no gene match: 4. This CDR3 has 13 residues. Germline CDR1 and CDR2: MDHEN and SYDVKM. CDR3 bases: TGTGCCAGCAGTTTGAGGACAGGGCTCGAGCAGTACTTC. It yields the protein CASSLRTGLEQYF. Variable domain in full (rest from reference TRBV28 and TRBJ2-7): DVKVTQSSRYLVKRTGEKVFLECVQDMDHENMFWYRQDPGLGLRLIYFSYDVKMKEKGDIPEGYSVSREKKERFSLILESASTNQTSMYLCASSLRTGLEQYFGPGTRLTVT.

V and J are TRBV7-9 and TRBJ2-7, with 9 bases matching TRBD1. V shed 2 bases, J shed 5 bases, and the junction held 4 bases outside the gene matches. Germline CDR1 and CDR2: SEHNR and FQNEAQ (reference sequence). This CDR3 spans 14 amino acids. The CDR3 sequence is CASSLRDRDNEQYF. DNA for the CDR3: TGTGCCAGCAGCTTAAGGGACAGGGATAACGAGCAGTACTTC.